This entry lists 20 T cell receptor beta chains sequenced from one sample in a study of T cell responses to AZD1222 COVID-19 vaccine. This table comes from immunoSEQ multiplex PCR, and its TCRdb copy is limited to in-frame clones, with some not included. The repertoire holds 95,000 to 150,000 clones, with around 90% as singletons. The source was peripheral blood, collected on day 0 of AZD1222 vaccination. The receptor set was obtained from an adult in good health.

The J gene is TRBJ1-1, the V gene TRBV19; D remains unclear. The CDR3 extends over 13 amino acids. V lost 1 base and J lost 3, with 6 bases in between. Germline assignment: CDR1 LNHDA and CDR2 SQIVND (reference sequence). The CDR3 loop is CASSIGSYTEAFF. CDR3 nucleotides: TGTGCCAGTAGTATAGGCAGTTACACTGAAGCTTTCTTT.

The chain recombines TRBV10-3 with TRBJ2-1, with a possible D match to TRBD2 (6 bases). Looked up from germline, CDR1 is ENHRY and CDR2 is SYGVKD. Trimming took off 3 bases at V and 4 bases at J, with 13 bases between the two ends. The CDR3 consists of 15 residues. The CDR3 here is CAISDLAGGYNEQFF. The CDR3 DNA follows: TGTGCCATCAGTGACCTAGCCGGGGGATACAATGAGCAGTTCTTC.

The CDR3 DNA reads as TGTGCTAGTGGTTTGGTATCCGGGGATCAGCCCCAGCATTTT. Translation: CASGLVSGDQPQHF. The chain employs TRBV12-5 and TRBJ1-5; D gene uncertain. Germline assignment: CDR1 LGHNT and CDR2 FRNRAP. This CDR3 spans 14 amino acids. V was trimmed by 0 bases and J by 5 bases, leaving 8 bases between them.

The chain has TRBV29-1 and TRBJ1-1; perhaps TRBD1 as D (6 bases). V dropped 7 bases and J dropped 7 bases, with 10 bases sitting between them. The CDR3 is 10 amino acids. CDR1 is SQVTM and CDR2 is ANQGSEA in the germline V gene. DNA of the CDR3: TGCAGCGCTGGGGGCAATGAAGCTTTCTTT. Amino acid sequence: CSAGGNEAFF.

The chain is built from TRBV9 and TRBJ1-2, with TRBD1 matching over 8 bases. The ends lost 0 bases at V and 7 bases at J; junction bases unmatched: 11. The CDR3 loop spans 16 amino acids. Germline loops: CDR1 SGDLS, CDR2 YYNGEE. CDR3 bases: TGTGCCAGCAGCGTAGGTGTGGGGCAGGGGGCGAGTGGCTACACCTTC. Translating gives CASSVGVGQGASGYTF.

The chain carries TRBV13 and TRBJ2-7; D remains ambiguous. The germline CDR1 and CDR2 sequences are PRHDT and FYEKMQ (reference sequence). V gave up 1 base and J gave up 3 bases, with 7 bases separating them. The CDR3 is 13 residues long. The CDR3, as DNA: TGTGCCAGCAGCTTAGATATGGACTACGAGCAGTACTTC. Translation: CASSLDMDYEQYF.

The chain recombines TRBV19 with TRBJ2-3; tentative D call: TRBD1 (5 bases). The V gene lost 3 bases and the J gene lost 6 bases, with 16 bases spanning the gap. This CDR3 has 15 residues. CDR1 and CDR2 (germline): LNHDA, SQIVND (reference sequence). For the CDR3, the DNA is TGTGCCAGTAGTATCGTCCAGGGTGCTTGGGATACGCAGTATTTT. Translation: CASSIVQGAWDTQYF.

This clone was observed once. As DNA, the CDR3 is TGTGCCAGCAGTGAGGGTTCGGGATCGGATCAGCCCCAGCATTTT. Protein sequence: CASSEGSGSDQPQHF. The chain carries TRBV25-1 and TRBJ1-5; unclear D gene. Germline values: CDR1 MGHDK, CDR2 SYGVNS. V was trimmed by 3 bases and J by 5 bases, leaving 14 bases between them. The CDR3 length is 15 residues.

V is TRBV15 and J is TRBJ2-1; D not resolved. The V end lost 8 bases, the J end lost 4 bases, and 21 bases lay between the germline ends. In germline, CDR1 is LNHNV, CDR2 YYDKDF (reference sequence). CDR3 length: 16 amino acids. CDR3 DNA: TGTGCCACCTTGGACCATCAGAGCTTAAAATACAATGAGCAGTTCTTC. Residues: CATLDHQSLKYNEQFF.

The rearrangement uses TRBV12-3 or TRBV12-4 and TRBJ2-5; D unresolved. This CDR3 has 12 amino acids. The V end was cut by 3 bases, the J end by 5 bases, with 7 bases between. The CDR3 is CASSLFRETQYF. DNA for the CDR3: TGTGCCAGCAGTTTGTTCAGGGAGACCCAGTACTTC.

CDR3 DNA sequence: TGCGCCAGCAGCTTGGGCGGTGTTAAGGAGTGGGGCGAGCAGTACTTC. It is translated as CASSLGGVKEWGEQYF. The chain couples TRBV5-1 to TRBJ2-7, with D unresolved. Germline V gene lookup returns CDR1 SGHRS and CDR2 YFSETQ. The CDR3 is made up of 16 amino acids. Between the trimmed V and J ends, which lost 0 bases and 6 bases, there was a span of 19 bases.

This chain joins TRBV5-1 and TRBJ2-1; 14 nucleotides match TRBD2. Germline V gene sequence: CDR1 SGHRS, CDR2 YFSETQ. This CDR3 has 16 residues. The trim removed 0 bases at V and 9 bases at J, leaving 5 bases unmatched. The chain's CDR3 is CASSLAQGLAGAEQFF. CDR3 DNA: TGCGCCAGCAGCTTGGCCCAGGGACTAGCGGGAGCTGAGCAGTTCTTC. Together with reference TRBV5-1 and TRBJ2-1, the CDR3 gives the full variable domain: KAGVTQTPRYLIKTRGQQVTLSCSPISGHRSVSWYQQTPGQGLQFLFEYFSETQRNKGNFPGRFSGRQFSNSRSEMNVSTLELGDSALYLCASSLAQGLAGAEQFFGPGTRLTVL.

The chain carries TRBV15 and TRBJ2-5, with 7 positions matching TRBD1. CDR1 and CDR2 from the germline V gene are LNHNV and YYDKDF (reference sequence). The CDR3 is 14 amino acids. The V and J ends lost 4 bases and 4 bases, in that order; junction bases with no gene match: 6. CDR3 sequence: CATSKDRAGETQYF. The CDR3 region has the DNA TGTGCCACCAGCAAAGACAGGGCGGGAGAGACCCAGTACTTC. Looking up the rest from reference TRBV15 and TRBJ2-5 gives the full variable domain: DAMVIQNPRYQVTQFGKPVTLSCSQTLNHNVMYWYQQKSSQAPKLLFHYYDKDFNNEADTPDNFQSRRPNTSFCFLDIRSPGLGDTAMYLCATSKDRAGETQYFGPGTRLLVL.

This clone was seen once. The chain uses TRBV7-3 and TRBJ2-2; D perhaps matches TRBD1 (7 bases). Germline loops: CDR1 SGHTA, CDR2 FQGTGA. The CDR3 sequence is 14 residues long. V lost 8 bases, J lost 1 base, and 11 bases lay in between. The DNA of the CDR3 is TGTGCCAGCGGCGGGACAGAGAACACCGGGGAGCTGTTTTTT. Translating gives CASGGTENTGELFF.

The genes are TRBV10-3 and TRBJ2-2; perhaps TRBD1 as D (7 bases). The CDR3 is 18 residues long. Germline CDR1 ENHRY, CDR2 SYGVKD. V dropped 3 bases and J dropped 0 bases, with 17 bases sitting between them. The CDR3 reads CAISDVRGETSNTGELFF. In nucleotides, the CDR3 is TGTGCCATCAGTGACGTCAGGGGGGAAACCTCGAACACCGGGGAGCTGTTTTTT.

The chain recombines TRBV19 with TRBJ1-1; D might be TRBD1 (5 bases). Per the germline V gene, CDR1 is LNHDA and CDR2 is SQIVND (reference sequence). This CDR3 spans 17 amino acids. Trimming cost V 3 bases and J 0 bases, with 17 bases left between them. The CDR3 DNA sequence: TGTGCCAGTAGTATGATTGCGGGGTGGGGGATGAACACTGAAGCTTTCTTT. Protein sequence: CASSMIAGWGMNTEAFF. Supplemented by reference TRBV19 and TRBJ1-1, the full variable domain reads DGGITQSPKYLFRKEGQNVTLSCEQNLNHDAMYWYRQDPGQGLRLIYYSQIVNDFQKGDIAEGYSVSREKKESFPLTVTSAQKNPTAFYLCASSMIAGWGMNTEAFFGQGTRLTVV.

The gene calls are TRBV7-3 and TRBJ2-3; D call uncertain. CDR1 is SGHTA and CDR2 is FQGTGA in the germline V gene. Trimming removed 1 base from V and 2 bases from J, with 10 bases in between. This CDR3 region has 15 residues. CDR3 nucleotides: TGTGCCAGCAGCTTAATCGGGCGGTCCACAGATACGCAGTATTTT. It specifies CASSLIGRSTDTQYF.

This clone has more than one count but fewer than ten. This chain connects TRBV12-3 or TRBV12-4 to TRBJ1-2; D is uncertain. This CDR3 is 11 amino acids long. V was clipped by 5 bases and J by 6 bases, with 7 bases between them. Written as DNA, the CDR3 is TGTGCCAGCAGTCGATTGGATGGCTACACCTTC. It translates to CASSRLDGYTF.

This sequence joins TRBV6-5 and TRBJ1-1; weak D call: TRBD1 (6 bases). This CDR3 has 16 amino acids. V was trimmed by 3 bases and J by 0 bases, leaving 14 bases between them. Germline loops: CDR1 MNHEY, CDR2 SVGAGI. This chain's CDR3 is CASSYAETGMNTEAFF. In DNA form, the CDR3 reads TGTGCCAGCAGTTATGCCGAGACAGGAATGAACACTGAAGCTTTCTTT.

V and J are TRBV11-2 and TRBJ1-1; D is ambiguous. The V gene's germline CDR1 is SGHAT and CDR2 FQNNGV. V lost 3 bases and J lost 1, with 6 bases in between. This CDR3 contains 13 residues. The CDR3, as DNA: TGTGCCAGCAGCTTTCGGGGGAACACTGAAGCTTTCTTT. Its protein is CASSFRGNTEAFF.